The clone carrying this TCR beta chain was found once. As handled by the study authors: For nucleated cells, counts were estimated from reference gene primer amplification. The method was immunoSEQ multiplex PCR; TCRdb's version includes in-frame clones alone and lacks a portion of them. That table gives V, J and clone size, and the DNA gave D and trimming. Of about 210,000 clones listed, 80% to 90% were seen once; the top ten hold roughly 7.6%. This specimen belongs to a study of blood T cell repertoires in COVID-19. Study as a whole: The United States, Italy and Spain supplied acute and convalescent COVID-19 samples. PBMCs, B-cell-depleted T cells, or T cells provided the cDNA or gDNA that made up the material.

V shed 6 bases and J 10 bases; nucleotides not matched to a gene: 10. CDR3 length equals 15 residues. The V gene's germline CDR1 is MDHEN and CDR2 SYDVKM. Sample: peripheral blood. This clonotype was sampled from a woman aged 45-60 years with active or convalescent COVID-19. V is TRBV28 and J is TRBJ1-6, with 9 positions matching TRBD1. CDR3 sequence: CASRPVRDRASPLHF. The CDR3 region has the DNA TGTGCCAGCAGGCCTGTCCGGGACAGGGCCTCACCCCTCCACTTT.